The 2 T cell receptor beta chains in this list originate from one sample, sequenced in a study of T cell responses to AZD1222 COVID-19 vaccine. Method: immunoSEQ multiplex PCR; TCRdb's copy keeps in-frame clones and lacks some. This table holds some 140,000 clones, 84% found once. Sequencing used peripheral blood, obtained on day 0 of AZD1222 vaccination. The receptors were gathered from an adult in good health.

This chain connects TRBV30 to TRBJ1-2, with a weak D call TRBD1 (5 bases). In germline, CDR1 is GTSNPN, CDR2 SVGIG (reference sequence). The CDR3 has 14 amino acids. Trimming removed 3 bases from V and 2 bases from J, with 13 bases in between. CDR3 sequence reads: CAWRVIRGNYGYTF. CDR3 DNA: TGTGCCTGGAGGGTAATCCGGGGCAACTATGGCTACACCTTC.

The sample holds one count of this clone. The rearrangement links TRBV7-9 to TRBJ1-2; no firm D call. Germline CDR1 and CDR2: SEHNR and FQNEAQ (reference sequence). The V gene lost 0 bases and the J gene lost 2 bases, with 7 bases spanning the gap. This CDR3 contains 14 residues. This CDR3 is CASSLASTNYGYTF. CDR3 sequence (DNA): TGTGCCAGCAGCTTAGCCTCGACCAACTATGGCTACACCTTC.